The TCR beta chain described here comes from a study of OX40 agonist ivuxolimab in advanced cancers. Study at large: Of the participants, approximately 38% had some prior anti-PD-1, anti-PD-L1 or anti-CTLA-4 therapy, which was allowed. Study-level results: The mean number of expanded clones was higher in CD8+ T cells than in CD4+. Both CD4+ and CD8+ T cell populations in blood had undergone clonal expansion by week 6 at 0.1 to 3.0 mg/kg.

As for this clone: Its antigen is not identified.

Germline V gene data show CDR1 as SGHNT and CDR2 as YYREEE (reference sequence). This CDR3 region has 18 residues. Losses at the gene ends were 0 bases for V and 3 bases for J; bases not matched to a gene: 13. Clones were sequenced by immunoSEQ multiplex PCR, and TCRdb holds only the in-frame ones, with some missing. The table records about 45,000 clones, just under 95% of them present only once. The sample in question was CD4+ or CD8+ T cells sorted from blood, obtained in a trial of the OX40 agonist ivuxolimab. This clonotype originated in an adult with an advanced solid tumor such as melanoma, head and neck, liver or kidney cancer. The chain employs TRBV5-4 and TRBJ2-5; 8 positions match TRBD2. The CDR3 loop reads CASSLVYSGSWFEETQYF. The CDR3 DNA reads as TGTGCCAGCAGCTTGGTGTACAGCGGGAGCTGGTTCGAAGAGACCCAGTACTTC.